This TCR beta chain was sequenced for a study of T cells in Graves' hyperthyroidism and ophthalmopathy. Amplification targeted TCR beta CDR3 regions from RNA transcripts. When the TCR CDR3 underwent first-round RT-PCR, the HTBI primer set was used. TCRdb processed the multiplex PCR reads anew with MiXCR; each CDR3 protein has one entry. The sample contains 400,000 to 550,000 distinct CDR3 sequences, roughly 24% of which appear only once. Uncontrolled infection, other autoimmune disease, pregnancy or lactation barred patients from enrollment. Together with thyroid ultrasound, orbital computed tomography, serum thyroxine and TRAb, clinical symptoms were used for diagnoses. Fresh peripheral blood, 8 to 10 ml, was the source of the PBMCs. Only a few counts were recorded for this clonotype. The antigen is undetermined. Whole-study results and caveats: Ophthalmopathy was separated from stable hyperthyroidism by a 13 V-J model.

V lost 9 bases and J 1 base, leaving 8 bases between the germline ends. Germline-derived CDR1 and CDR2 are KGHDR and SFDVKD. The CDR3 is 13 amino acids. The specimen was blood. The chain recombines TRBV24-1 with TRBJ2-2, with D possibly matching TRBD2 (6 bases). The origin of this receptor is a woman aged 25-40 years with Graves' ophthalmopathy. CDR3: CATLEGNTGELFF. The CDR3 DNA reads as TGTGCCACCCTGGAGGGGAACACCGGGGAGCTGTTTTTT.